Below, 17 T cell receptor beta chains from the same sample are listed, as sequenced in a study of shared clonotypes between healthy human individuals. Measured with immunoSEQ multiplex PCR; TCRdb has only the in-frame clones, and not every one. The table records roughly 640,000 clones, about 74% of them present only once. Material for sequencing was memory CD4+ T cells sorted from blood. Subset in this sample: CD45RA-negative fraction. The receptors come from a woman aged 30 to 39 in good health.

There are a few counts of this clone. V gene TRBV29-1 combines with J gene TRBJ2-7; D gene unclear. The V end was cut by 5 bases, the J end by 0 bases, with 5 bases between. The CDR3 consists of 11 residues. CDR1 and CDR2 from the germline V gene are SQVTM and ANQGSEA. The CDR3 loop reads CSVYASYEQYF. CDR3 nucleotide sequence: TGCAGCGTTTACGCCTCCTACGAGCAGTACTTC.

This clone was picked up one time. The chain is built from TRBV29-1 and TRBJ2-1; D not resolved. CDR1 is SQVTM and CDR2 is ANQGSEA in the germline V gene. The CDR3 covers 12 residues. Trimming left V 4 bases short and J 9 bases short, with 13 bases between. The CDR3 sequence: CSVAPAVIEQFF. For the CDR3, the DNA is TGCAGCGTTGCCCCGGCGGTCATTGAGCAGTTCTTC.

A single count supports this clone. The rearrangement joins TRBV2 to TRBJ2-7; the D is unclear. V lost 2 bases to trimming and J lost 0 bases, with 11 bases between them. The CDR3 has 15 amino acids. Germline CDR1 reads SNHLY; CDR2 reads FYNNEI. The CDR3 loop reads CASSELSIISYEQYF. The CDR3 bases are TGTGCCAGCAGTGAACTCAGCATCATCTCCTACGAGCAGTACTTC. The full variable domain, in which reference TRBV2 and TRBJ2-7 provide the parts outside the CDR3, is EPEVTQTPSHQVTQMGQEVILRCVPISNHLYFYWYRQILGQKVEFLVSFYNNEISEKSEIFDDQFSVERPDGSNFTLKIRSTKLEDSAMYFCASSELSIISYEQYFGPGTRLTVT.

This chain joins TRBV5-1 and TRBJ1-4; no firm D call. Trimming left V 4 bases short and J 3 bases short, with 10 bases between. The germline CDR1 and CDR2 sequences are SGHRS and YFSETQ. CDR3 length: 14 amino acids. The CDR3 reads CASSNDGSNEKLFF. The CDR3 nucleotides are TGCGCCAGCAGCAATGATGGATCTAATGAAAAACTGTTTTTT.

This chain connects TRBV28 to TRBJ2-7, with 7 bases that match TRBD2. J was trimmed by 2 bases and V by 3 bases; bases with no gene match: 1. Per germline, CDR1 MDHEN and CDR2 SYDVKM. CDR3 length equals 13 residues. The CDR3 loop is CASSLAGAYEQYF. The DNA for the CDR3 is TGTGCCAGCAGTTTGGCGGGGGCCTACGAGCAGTACTTC.

The V call is TRBV7-9, the J call TRBJ2-3; D remains ambiguous. Germline lookup yields CDR1 SEHNR and CDR2 FQNEAQ (reference sequence). This CDR3 contains 15 residues. The V end lost 0 bases, the J end lost 2 bases, and 9 bases lay between the germline ends. The CDR3 nucleotides read TGTGCCAGCAGCTTAGCTGGGTGGAACACAGATACGCAGTATTTT. This gives the protein CASSLAGWNTDTQYF.

This clone was observed a single time. This chain joins TRBV13 and TRBJ2-1; 9 positions agree with TRBD2. CDR1 and CDR2 from the germline V gene are PRHDT and FYEKMQ (reference sequence). The CDR3 has 16 amino acids. Losses at the gene ends were 1 base for V and 7 bases for J; bases not matched to a gene: 8. CDR3 coding DNA: TGTGCCAGCAGCTTAGTTGAGGGACTAGCAGGTAATGAGCAGTTCTTC. It is translated as CASSLVEGLAGNEQFF. Full variable domain (remainder filled in from reference TRBV13 and TRBJ2-1): AAGVIQSPRHLIKEKRETATLKCYPIPRHDTVYWYQQGPGQDPQFLISFYEKMQSDKGSIPDRFSAQQFSDYHSELNMSSLELGDSALYFCASSLVEGLAGNEQFFGPGTRLTVL.

This chain connects TRBV28 to TRBJ1-2; TRBD1 aligns across 10 bases. Trimming took 6 bases from V and 7 from J; bases not matched to a gene: 5. Germline assignment: CDR1 MDHEN and CDR2 SYDVKM. The CDR3 runs to 13 residues. The CDR3 bases are TGTGCCAGCAGCCCTGACAGGGGGCTTGGCTACACCTTC. It yields the protein CASSPDRGLGYTF.

This clone was seen more than once but under ten times. The chain uses TRBV11-2 and TRBJ2-7; tentative D call: TRBD1 (5 bases). Germline-derived CDR1 and CDR2 are SGHAT and FQNNGV. The length of the CDR3 is 16 residues. V was trimmed by 2 bases and J by 0 bases, leaving 14 bases between them. This CDR3 is CASSLIHRTSSYEQYF. The CDR3 DNA follows: TGTGCCAGCAGCTTAATTCATCGGACAAGCTCCTACGAGCAGTACTTC.

This clone has more than one count but fewer than ten. The J gene is TRBJ1-1, the V gene TRBV5-1; D is ambiguous. The V gene's germline CDR1 is SGHRS and CDR2 YFSETQ. Trimming took 0 bases from V and 3 from J, leaving 12 bases between them. This CDR3 contains 15 residues. The CDR3 region has the DNA TGCGCCAGCAGCTTGGGTCAGATAGTTGACACTGAAGCTTTCTTT. Its protein is CASSLGQIVDTEAFF.

This chain connects TRBV6-5 to TRBJ1-2; 7 bases are a match to TRBD1. CDR1 MNHEY and CDR2 SVGAGI come from the germline V gene. The CDR3 is 15 amino acids. With V trimmed by 0 bases and J by 1 base, 2 bases remained unmatched. The CDR3, as DNA: TGTGCCAGCAGTTACTCCGGGACAGATAACTATGGCTACACCTTC. This encodes CASSYSGTDNYGYTF.

The chain has TRBV5-8 and TRBJ1-5; D gene unclear. The V and J ends lost 5 bases and 2 bases respectively, with 8 bases between them. The CDR3 runs to 13 residues. Germline lookup yields CDR1 SGHTS and CDR2 YDEGEE. Written as DNA, the CDR3 is TGTGCCAGCAGTGGCAGAGGCAATCAGCCCCAGCATTTT. Amino acids: CASSGRGNQPQHF.

V is TRBV2 and J is TRBJ2-4, with D hard to call. The length of the CDR3 is 12 residues. The ends were cut back, 3 bases at V and 10 bases at J, with 10 bases in the middle. CDR1 and CDR2 (germline): SNHLY, FYNNEI. DNA for the CDR3: TGTGCCAGCAGTGACGCAAACAAGATTCAGTACTTC. Its protein is CASSDANKIQYF. Full variable domain (rest looked up from reference TRBV2 and TRBJ2-4): EPEVTQTPSHQVTQMGQEVILRCVPISNHLYFYWYRQILGQKVEFLVSFYNNEISEKSEIFDDQFSVERPDGSNFTLKIRSTKLEDSAMYFCASSDANKIQYFGAGTRLSVL.

The chain uses TRBV11-2 and TRBJ2-7; 8 nucleotides agree with TRBD2. Trimming at V came to 5 bases and at J to 3 bases, leaving 9 bases not matched to a gene. Germline CDR1 reads SGHAT; CDR2 reads FQNNGV. This CDR3 region has 15 residues. CDR3 DNA sequence: TGTGCCAGCAGCCCAACTAGCGGTCAAGGCTACGAGCAGTACTTC. Its translation is CASSPTSGQGYEQYF.

This rearrangement joins TRBV7-8 to TRBJ2-1, with D maybe TRBD1 (5 bases). CDR1 and CDR2 (germline): SGHVS, FQNEAQ. V dropped 10 bases and J dropped 1 base, with 8 bases sitting between them. This CDR3 has 12 residues. CDR3 sequence reads: CATGLSYNEQFF. DNA of the CDR3: TGTGCCACAGGGTTGTCCTACAATGAGCAGTTCTTC.

This clone was picked up one time. The chain combines TRBV28 with TRBJ2-2; D may be TRBD1 or TRBD2 (5 bases each). The CDR3 sequence is 15 residues long. V was pared by 3 bases and J by 5 bases, with 13 bases between. The V gene's germline CDR1 is MDHEN and CDR2 SYDVKM. The CDR3 loop reads CASSFPGTATGELFF. The CDR3, as DNA: TGTGCCAGCAGTTTCCCAGGGACGGCTACCGGGGAGCTGTTTTTT.

As to this clone: Other DNA sequences in this sample translate to the same CDR3. This chain joins TRBV5-1 and TRBJ1-4; D gene ambiguous. The CDR3 sequence is 14 residues long. Germline CDR1 SGHRS, CDR2 YFSETQ. V was shortened by 0 bases and J by 0 bases, with 3 bases between the two germline ends. The CDR3 sequence: CASSLGSTNEKLFF. DNA of the CDR3: TGCGCCAGCAGCTTGGGCTCAACTAATGAAAAACTGTTTTTT.